This T cell receptor beta chain comes out of a study of Graves' ophthalmopathy and Graves' hyperthyroidism. This clonotype was seen just once. Its specificity is not known. Being one base from a much bigger clone, this may be a read error. This likely comes from a read error, as the CDR3 has no conserved phenylalanine or tryptophan at its end. As the template, RNA transcripts were used to amplify TCR beta CDR3 regions. In the first round, RT-PCR was carried out with HTBI primers, and a multiplex PCR formed the second round. TCRdb independently ran MiXCR on the multiplex PCR reads; one entry per CDR3 protein. The table has more than 1,000,000 distinct CDR3 sequences, about 36% seen once. Lactation, pregnancy, uncontrolled infections and other autoimmune diseases were all grounds for excluding patients. Each diagnosis was determined on the basis of clinical symptoms, serum thyroxine, TRAb, thyroid ultrasound and orbital computed tomography.

Trimming took off 6 bases at V and 2 bases at J, with 13 bases between the two ends. Germline CDR1 reads ENHRY; CDR2 reads SYGVKD. This CDR3 is 14 amino acids long. Study-wide results and caveats: The model reached 65% to 71% sensitivity and about 72% specificity for predicting ophthalmopathy progression.

The chain employs TRBV10-3 and TRBJ1-2; D is unresolved. This sequence was found in an adult man with Graves' hyperthyroidism. The specimen was peripheral blood or thyroid tissue (not recorded which). Here the CDR3 reads CAISSDGRNYGYTL. In nucleotides, the CDR3 is TGTGCCATCAGCTCGGACGGAAGGAACTATGGCTACACCCTC.